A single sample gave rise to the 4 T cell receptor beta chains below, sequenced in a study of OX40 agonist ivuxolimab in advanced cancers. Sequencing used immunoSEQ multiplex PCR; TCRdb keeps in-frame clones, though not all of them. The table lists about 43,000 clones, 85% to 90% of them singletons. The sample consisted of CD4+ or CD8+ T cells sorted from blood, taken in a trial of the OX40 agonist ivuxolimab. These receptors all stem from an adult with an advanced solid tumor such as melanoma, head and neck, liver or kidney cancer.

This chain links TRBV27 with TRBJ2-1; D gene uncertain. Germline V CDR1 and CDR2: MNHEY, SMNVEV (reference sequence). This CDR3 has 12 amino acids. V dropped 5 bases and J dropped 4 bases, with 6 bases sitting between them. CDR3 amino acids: CASSGGYNEQFF. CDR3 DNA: TGTGCCAGCAGTGGTGGGTACAATGAGCAGTTCTTC.

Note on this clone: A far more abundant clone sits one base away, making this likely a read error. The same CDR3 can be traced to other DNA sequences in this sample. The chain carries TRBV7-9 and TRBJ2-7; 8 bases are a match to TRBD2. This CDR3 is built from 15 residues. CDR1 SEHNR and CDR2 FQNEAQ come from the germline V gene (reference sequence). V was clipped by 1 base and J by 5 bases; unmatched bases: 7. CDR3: CASSLVSGGLNEQYF. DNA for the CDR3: TGTGCCAGCAGCTTAGTCTCGGGGGGGCTGAACGAGCAGTACTTC.

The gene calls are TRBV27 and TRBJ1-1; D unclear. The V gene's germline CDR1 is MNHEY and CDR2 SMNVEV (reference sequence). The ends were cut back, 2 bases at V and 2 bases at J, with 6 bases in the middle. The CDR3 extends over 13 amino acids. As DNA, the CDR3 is TGTGCCAGCAGTTTAGGGTACAACACTGAAGCTTTCTTT. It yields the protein CASSLGYNTEAFF.

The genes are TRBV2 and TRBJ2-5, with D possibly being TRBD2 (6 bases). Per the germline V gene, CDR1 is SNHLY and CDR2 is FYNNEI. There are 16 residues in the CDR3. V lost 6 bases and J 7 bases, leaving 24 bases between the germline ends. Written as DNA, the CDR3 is TGTGCCAGCAGGAGACTAGGAAGTGGAGATTCTTTGACCCAGTACTTC. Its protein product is CASRRLGSGDSLTQYF.